This T cell receptor (beta chain) was observed in a study of neurological immune-mediated disorders. Sorted libraries were derived from some 1 million CD4+ or CD8+ T cells. This CDR3 contains 13 residues. The germline gives CDR1 MNHEY, CDR2 SMNVEV (reference sequence). Deletions cut 3 bases from V and 14 bases from J, with 16 bases between. In its sample, this clonotype was seen many times. Its antigen is undetermined. Via MiXCR, TCRdb re-called the 5' RACE reads, giving one row per CDR3 protein. This table has 45,000 or so distinct CDR3 sequences, nearly 6.5% appearing once. Study-level findings and limits: HTLV-1-associated myelopathy had the most TCR clonal expansion, while multiple sclerosis had the least, a level that fell below healthy controls.

Sequenced input: CD4+ T cells from blood. This TCR was recovered from a woman aged 40 to 55 in good health. The rearrangement uses TRBV27 and TRBJ1-4, with TRBD1 as a possible D gene (5 bases). The CDR3 spells CASSFSNGGPLFF. The CDR3 nucleotides read TGTGCCAGCAGTTTTAGTAACGGGGGTCCCCTGTTTTTT.